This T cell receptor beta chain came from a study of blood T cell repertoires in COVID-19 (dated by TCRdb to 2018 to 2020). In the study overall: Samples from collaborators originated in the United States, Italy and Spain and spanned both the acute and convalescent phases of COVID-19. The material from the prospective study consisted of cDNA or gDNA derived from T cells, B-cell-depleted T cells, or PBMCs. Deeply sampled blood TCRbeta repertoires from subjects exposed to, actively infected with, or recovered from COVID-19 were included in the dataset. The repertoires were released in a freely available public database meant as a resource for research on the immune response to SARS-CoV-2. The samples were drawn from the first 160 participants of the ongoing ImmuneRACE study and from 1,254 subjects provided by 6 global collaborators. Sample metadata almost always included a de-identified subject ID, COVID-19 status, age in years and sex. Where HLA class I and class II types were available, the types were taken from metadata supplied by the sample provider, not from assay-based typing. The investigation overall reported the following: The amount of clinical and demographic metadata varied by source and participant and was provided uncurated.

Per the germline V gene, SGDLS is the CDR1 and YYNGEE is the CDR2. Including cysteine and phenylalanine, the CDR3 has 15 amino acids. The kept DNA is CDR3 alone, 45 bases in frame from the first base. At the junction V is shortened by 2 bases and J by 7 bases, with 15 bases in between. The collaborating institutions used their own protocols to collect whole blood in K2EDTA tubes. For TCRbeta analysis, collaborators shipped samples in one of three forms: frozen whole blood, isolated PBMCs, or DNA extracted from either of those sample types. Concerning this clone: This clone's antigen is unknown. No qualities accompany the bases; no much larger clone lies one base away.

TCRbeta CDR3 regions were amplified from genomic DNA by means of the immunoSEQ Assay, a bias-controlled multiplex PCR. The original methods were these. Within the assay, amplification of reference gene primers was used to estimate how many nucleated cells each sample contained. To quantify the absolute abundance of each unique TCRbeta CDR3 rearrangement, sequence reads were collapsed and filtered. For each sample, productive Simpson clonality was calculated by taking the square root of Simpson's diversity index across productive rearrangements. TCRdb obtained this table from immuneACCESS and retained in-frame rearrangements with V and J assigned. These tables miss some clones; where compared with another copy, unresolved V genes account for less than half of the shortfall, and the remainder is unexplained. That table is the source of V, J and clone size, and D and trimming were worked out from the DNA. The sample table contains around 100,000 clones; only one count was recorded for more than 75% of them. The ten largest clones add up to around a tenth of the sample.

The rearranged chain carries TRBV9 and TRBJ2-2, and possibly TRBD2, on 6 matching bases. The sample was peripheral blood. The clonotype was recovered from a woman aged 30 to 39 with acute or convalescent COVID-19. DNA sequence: TGTGCCAGCAGCGTCGGGCTAGCGATGGTCGGGGAGCTGTTTTTT. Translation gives CASSVGLAMVGELFF.